This TCR beta chain was sequenced for a study of cytomegalovirus exposure and HLA in healthy donors. Regarding the study as a whole: Rare TCR sequences dominated, though some public TCRs recurred in many donors. Presence/absence results assume similar sequencing depth per donor, which may not hold. Certain indistinguishable V segments, among them TRBV6-2 and TRBV6-3, were excluded. The authors considered a cluster of highly shared sequence variants likely to be a sequencing artifact.

PCR used 60 Vbeta primers and 13 Jbeta primers. The repertoire was sequenced with immunoSEQ multiplex PCR; TCRdb's copy has only in-frame clones and lacks some. The sample lists about 210,000 clones, around 81% occurring once. CDR1 and CDR2 (germline): SGDLS, YYNGEE. This CDR3 region has 16 residues. V lost 4 bases and J lost 1; bases outside the gene matches: 3. As for this clone: The antigen is unknown.

This TCR derives from a woman between 45 and 60 years old in good health and CMV-seropositive. The sequencing input was PBMCs. The rearrangement uses TRBV9 and TRBJ2-2; TRBD1 agrees at 11 bases. CDR3 DNA: TGTGCCAGCAGCCCCGGGACAGGGGGGAACACCGGGGAGCTGTTTTTT. Translating gives CASSPGTGGNTGELFF.